This paragraph reports one T cell receptor beta chain. The data are from a study of blood T cell repertoires in COVID-19. Per the germline V gene, CDR1 is SGHDT and CDR2 is YYEEEE. Trimming pared 4 bases from V and 11 bases from J, leaving 16 bases between. CDR3 length equals 13 residues. TCRdb keeps only in-frame clones here, not all; method: immunoSEQ multiplex PCR. The data hold 250,000 to 350,000 clones, with just under 90% observed a single time. Material: peripheral blood. The chain employs TRBV5-6 and TRBJ2-1; TRBD1 might be the D (6 bases). This receptor was identified in a woman between 50 and 59 years old with COVID-19, enrolled during active disease. The CDR3 is CASSGKTGTKQFF. CDR3 in DNA: TGTGCCAGCAGCGGGAAGACCGGGACAAAGCAGTTCTTC.